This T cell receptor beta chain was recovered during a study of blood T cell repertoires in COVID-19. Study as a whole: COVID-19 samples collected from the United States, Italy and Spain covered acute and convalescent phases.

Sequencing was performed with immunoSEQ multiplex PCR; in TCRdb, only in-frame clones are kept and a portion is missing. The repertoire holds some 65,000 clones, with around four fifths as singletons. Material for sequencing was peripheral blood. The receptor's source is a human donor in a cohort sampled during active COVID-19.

The CDR3 loop is CSASPLGVHLLDEQYF. CDR3 DNA sequence: TGCAGTGCTAGTCCCCTCGGGGTTCACCTGTTGGACGAGCAGTACTTC. The V gene is TRBV20-1, the J gene TRBJ2-7; TRBD2 is a possible D gene (5 bases). V lost 3 bases, J lost 5 bases, and 23 bases lay in between. The germline gives CDR1 DFQATT, CDR2 SNEGSKA (reference sequence). The CDR3 length is 16 residues.